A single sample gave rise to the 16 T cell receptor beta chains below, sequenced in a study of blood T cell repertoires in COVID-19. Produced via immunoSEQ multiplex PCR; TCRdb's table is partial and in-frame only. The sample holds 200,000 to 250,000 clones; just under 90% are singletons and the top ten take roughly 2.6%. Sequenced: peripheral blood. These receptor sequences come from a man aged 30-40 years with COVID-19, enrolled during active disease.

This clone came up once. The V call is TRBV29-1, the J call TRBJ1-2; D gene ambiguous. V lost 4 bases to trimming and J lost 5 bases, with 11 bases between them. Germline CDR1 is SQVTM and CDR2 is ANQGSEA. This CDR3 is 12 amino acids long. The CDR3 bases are TGCAGCGTTGGAGAGGTCAGTTATGGCTACACCTTC. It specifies CSVGEVSYGYTF.

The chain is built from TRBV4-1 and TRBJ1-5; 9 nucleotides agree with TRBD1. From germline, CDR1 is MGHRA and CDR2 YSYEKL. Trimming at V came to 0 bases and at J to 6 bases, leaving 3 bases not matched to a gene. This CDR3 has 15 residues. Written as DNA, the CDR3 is TGCGCCAGCAGCCAAGATTGGACAGGGGTTCAGCCCCAGCATTTT. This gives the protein CASSQDWTGVQPQHF.

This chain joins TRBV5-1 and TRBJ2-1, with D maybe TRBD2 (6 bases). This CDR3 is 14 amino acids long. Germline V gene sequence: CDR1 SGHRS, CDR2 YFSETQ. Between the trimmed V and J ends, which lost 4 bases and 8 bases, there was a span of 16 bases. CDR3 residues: CASSPGTRGHEQFF. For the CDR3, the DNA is TGCGCCAGCAGCCCTGGGACTCGGGGCCATGAGCAGTTCTTC.

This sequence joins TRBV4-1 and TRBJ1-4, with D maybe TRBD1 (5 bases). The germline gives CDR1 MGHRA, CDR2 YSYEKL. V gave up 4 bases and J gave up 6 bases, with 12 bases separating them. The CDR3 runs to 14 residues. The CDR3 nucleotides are TGCGCCAGCAGCCTGTCTGGGGGGGATGAAAAACTGTTTTTT. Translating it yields CASSLSGGDEKLFF.

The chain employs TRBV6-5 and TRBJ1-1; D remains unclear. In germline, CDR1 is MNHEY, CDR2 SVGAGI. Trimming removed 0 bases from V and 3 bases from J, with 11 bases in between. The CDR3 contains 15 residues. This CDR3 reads CASSYSRRLYTEAFF. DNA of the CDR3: TGTGCCAGCAGTTACTCGAGAAGATTGTACACTGAAGCTTTCTTT.

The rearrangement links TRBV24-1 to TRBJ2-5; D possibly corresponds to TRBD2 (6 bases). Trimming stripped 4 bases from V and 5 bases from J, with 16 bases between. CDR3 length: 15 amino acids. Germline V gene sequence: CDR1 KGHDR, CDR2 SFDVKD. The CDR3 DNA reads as TGTGCCACCAGTGAGACCGGGACTGCCGAGGAGACCCAGTACTTC. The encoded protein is CATSETGTAEETQYF.

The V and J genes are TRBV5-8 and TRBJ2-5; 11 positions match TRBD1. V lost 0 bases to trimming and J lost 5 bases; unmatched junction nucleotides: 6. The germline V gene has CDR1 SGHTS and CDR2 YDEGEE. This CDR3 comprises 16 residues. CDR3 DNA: TGTGCCAGCAGCTTGGGGGACAGGGGGACAAGGGAGACCCAGTACTTC. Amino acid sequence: CASSLGDRGTRETQYF.

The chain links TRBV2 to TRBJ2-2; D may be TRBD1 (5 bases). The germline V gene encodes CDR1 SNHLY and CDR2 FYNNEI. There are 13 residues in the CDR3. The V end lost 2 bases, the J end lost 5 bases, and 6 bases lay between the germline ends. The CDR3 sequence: CASSEQGTGELFF. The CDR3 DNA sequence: TGTGCCAGCAGTGAACAGGGAACCGGGGAGCTGTTTTTT.

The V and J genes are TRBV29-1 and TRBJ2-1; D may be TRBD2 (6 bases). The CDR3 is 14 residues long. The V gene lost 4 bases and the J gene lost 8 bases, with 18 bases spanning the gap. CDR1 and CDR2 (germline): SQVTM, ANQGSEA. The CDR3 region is CSVVSEGRLDEQFF. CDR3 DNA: TGCAGCGTTGTAAGCGAGGGGAGGCTGGATGAGCAGTTCTTC.

DNA for the CDR3: TGTGCCAGCAGTGAAAGGGACAGCGTCAACTACGAGCAGTACTTC. Translated, it gives CASSERDSVNYEQYF. This chain connects TRBV6-1 to TRBJ2-7; 7 bases are a match to TRBD1. J lost 3 bases, V lost 2 bases, and 7 bases had no gene match. CDR3 length: 15 residues. Germline CDR1 and CDR2: MNHNS and SASEGT.

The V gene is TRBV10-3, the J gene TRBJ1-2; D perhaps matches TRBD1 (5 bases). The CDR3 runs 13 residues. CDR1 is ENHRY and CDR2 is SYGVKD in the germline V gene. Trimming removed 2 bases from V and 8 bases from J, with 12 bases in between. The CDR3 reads CAISEDSAKGYTF. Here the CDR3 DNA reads TGTGCCATCAGTGAGGACAGTGCGAAGGGCTACACCTTC.

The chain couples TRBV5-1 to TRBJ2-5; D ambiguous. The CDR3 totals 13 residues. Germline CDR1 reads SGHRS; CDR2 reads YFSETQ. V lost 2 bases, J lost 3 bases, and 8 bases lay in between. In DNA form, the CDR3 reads TGCGCCAGCAGCTTACGGAGCGAAGAGACCCAGTACTTC. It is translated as CASSLRSEETQYF.

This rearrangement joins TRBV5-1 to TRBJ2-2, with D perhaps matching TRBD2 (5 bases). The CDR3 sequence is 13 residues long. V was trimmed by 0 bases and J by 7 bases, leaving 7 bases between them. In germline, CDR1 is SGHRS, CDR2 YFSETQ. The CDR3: CASSLGEGGELFF. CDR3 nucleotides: TGCGCCAGCAGCTTGGGAGAGGGCGGGGAGCTGTTTTTT.

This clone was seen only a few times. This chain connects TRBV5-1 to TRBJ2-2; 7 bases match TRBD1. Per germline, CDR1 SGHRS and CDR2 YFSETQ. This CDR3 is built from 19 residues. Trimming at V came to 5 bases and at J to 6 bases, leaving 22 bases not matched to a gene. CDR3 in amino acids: CASSLEAEKYGTASGELFF. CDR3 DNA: TGCGCCAGCAGTCTTGAGGCGGAGAAGTACGGGACAGCATCCGGGGAGCTGTTTTTT.

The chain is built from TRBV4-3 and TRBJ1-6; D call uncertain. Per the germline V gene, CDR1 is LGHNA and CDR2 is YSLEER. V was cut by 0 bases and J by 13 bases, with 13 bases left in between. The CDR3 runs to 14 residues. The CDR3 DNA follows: TGCGCCAGCAGCCAAGATCCCCAGGTTCGGCCCCTCCACTTT. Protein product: CASSQDPQVRPLHF.

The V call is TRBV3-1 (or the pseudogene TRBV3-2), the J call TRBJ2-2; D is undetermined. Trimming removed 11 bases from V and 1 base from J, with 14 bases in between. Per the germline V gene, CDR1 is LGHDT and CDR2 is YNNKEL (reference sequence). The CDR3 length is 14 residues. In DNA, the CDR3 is TGTGCCTCGCGGCGTGTCGGGAACACCGGGGAGCTGTTTTTT. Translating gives CASRRVGNTGELFF.